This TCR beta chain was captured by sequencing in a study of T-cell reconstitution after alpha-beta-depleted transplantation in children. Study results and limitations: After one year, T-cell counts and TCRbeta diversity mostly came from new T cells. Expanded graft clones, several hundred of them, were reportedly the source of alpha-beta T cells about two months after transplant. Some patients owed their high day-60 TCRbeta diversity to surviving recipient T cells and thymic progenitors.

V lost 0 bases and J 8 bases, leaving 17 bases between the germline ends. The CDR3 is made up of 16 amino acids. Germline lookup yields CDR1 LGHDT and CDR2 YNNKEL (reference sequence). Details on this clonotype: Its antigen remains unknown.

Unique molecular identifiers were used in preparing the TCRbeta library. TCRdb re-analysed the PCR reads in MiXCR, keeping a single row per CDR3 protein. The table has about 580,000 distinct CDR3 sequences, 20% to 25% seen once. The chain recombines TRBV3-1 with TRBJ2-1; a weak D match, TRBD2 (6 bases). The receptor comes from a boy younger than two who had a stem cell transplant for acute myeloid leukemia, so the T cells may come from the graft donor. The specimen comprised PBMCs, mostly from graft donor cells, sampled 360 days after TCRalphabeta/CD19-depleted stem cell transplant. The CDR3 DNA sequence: TGTGCCAGCAGCCAAGAAGGATTTTCAGGAGGGGATGAGCAGTTCTTC. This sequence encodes CASSQEGFSGGDEQFF.